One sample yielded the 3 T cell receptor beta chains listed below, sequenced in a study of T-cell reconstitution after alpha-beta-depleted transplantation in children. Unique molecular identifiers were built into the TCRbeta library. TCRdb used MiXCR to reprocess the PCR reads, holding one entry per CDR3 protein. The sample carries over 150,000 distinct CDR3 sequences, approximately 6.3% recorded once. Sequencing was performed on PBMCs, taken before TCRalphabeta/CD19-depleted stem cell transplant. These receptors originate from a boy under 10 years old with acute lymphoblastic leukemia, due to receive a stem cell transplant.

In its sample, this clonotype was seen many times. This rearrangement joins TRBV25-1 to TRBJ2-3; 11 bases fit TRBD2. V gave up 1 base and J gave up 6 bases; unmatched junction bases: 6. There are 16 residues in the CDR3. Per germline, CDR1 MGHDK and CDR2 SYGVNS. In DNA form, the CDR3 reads TGTGCCAGCAGTGAATCCTTAGCGGGAGGGTACGATACGCAGTATTTT. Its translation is CASSESLAGGYDTQYF.

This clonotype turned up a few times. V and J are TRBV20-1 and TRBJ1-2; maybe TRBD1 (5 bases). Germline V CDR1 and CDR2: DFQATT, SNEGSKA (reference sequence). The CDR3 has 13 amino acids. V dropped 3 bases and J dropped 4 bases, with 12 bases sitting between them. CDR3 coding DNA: TGCAGTGCTAGGGACCCCGGGGGCTATGGCTACACCTTC. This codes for CSARDPGGYGYTF.

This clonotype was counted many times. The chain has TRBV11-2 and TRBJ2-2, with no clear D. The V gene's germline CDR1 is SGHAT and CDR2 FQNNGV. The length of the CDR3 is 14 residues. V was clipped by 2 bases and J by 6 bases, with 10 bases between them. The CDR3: CASSLIRQAGELFF. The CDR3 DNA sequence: TGTGCCAGCAGCTTAATTAGGCAAGCCGGGGAGCTGTTTTTT.